This TCR beta chain was captured by sequencing in a study of response to subunit inactivated influenza vaccine. TCRdb independently ran MiXCR on the RT-PCR reads; one entry per CDR3 protein. The table lists about 520,000 distinct CDR3 sequences, around 25% of them singletons. On this clonotype: No antigen is known for it.

Study-level findings and limits: After each seasonal influenza vaccination, few new T cells are recruited, the authors suggested.

Germline V gives CDR1 SGHNT, CDR2 YENEEA. The V gene lost 1 base and the J gene lost 4 bases, with 7 bases spanning the gap. The CDR3 has 14 amino acids. Here the sequenced sample was CD4+ T cells sorted from PBMCs, taken about 5 days after vaccination. This TCR was recovered from a man aged 50 or older who received an inactivated influenza vaccine. This rearrangement joins TRBV11-3 to TRBJ2-2, with D tentatively TRBD2 (5 bases). CDR3 in DNA: TGTGCCAGCAGCTTAGGGACTTTCACCGGGGAGCTGTTTTTT. It yields the protein CASSLGTFTGELFF.